This T cell receptor (beta chain) was documented in a study of shared clonotypes between healthy human individuals. Generated by immunoSEQ multiplex PCR, the TCRdb table keeps only in-frame clones and is missing some. The data show 230,000 or so clones, with 60% to 70% seen just once and 11% held by the top ten. The length of the CDR3 is 14 residues. Germline CDR1 SEHNR, CDR2 FQNEAQ (reference sequence). Deletions cut 1 base from V and 7 bases from J, with 14 bases between. This receptor was taken from a man under 40 in good health. The sample taken for sequencing was memory CD4+ T cells sorted from blood. The subset is: CD45RA-negative fraction. The genes are TRBV7-9 and TRBJ2-7, with a weak D call TRBD2 (6 bases). CDR3 residues: CASSLGGDVKEQYF. CDR3 DNA sequence: TGTGCCAGCAGCTTAGGGGGGGACGTGAAAGAGCAGTACTTC.